The 32 T cell receptor beta chains given below trace back to one sample, sequenced in a study of cytomegalovirus exposure and HLA in healthy donors. TCRdb's copy holds only in-frame clones and misses some; the assay was immunoSEQ multiplex PCR. The sample lists some 140,000 clones, about 86% occurring once. The sequencing input was PBMCs. Receptors originate from a man in his late teens or twenties in good health and CMV-seropositive.

The V gene is TRBV29-1, the J gene TRBJ2-7; the D gene is possibly TRBD2 (6 bases). V lost 5 bases to trimming and J lost 0 bases, with 14 bases between them. The CDR3 is 14 residues long. The germline V gene encodes CDR1 SQVTM and CDR2 ANQGSEA. CDR3 amino acids: CSVRGGPSSYEQYF. CDR3 DNA: TGCAGCGTTCGCGGAGGGCCGAGCTCCTACGAGCAGTACTTC.

The V and J genes are TRBV7-3 and TRBJ2-3; 12 nucleotides line up with TRBD2. The V and J ends lost 4 bases and 3 bases, in that order; junction bases with no gene match: 8. The CDR3 extends over 17 amino acids. Germline assignment: CDR1 SGHTA and CDR2 FQGTGA. The CDR3 nucleotides are TGTGCCAGCAGCTCCCCAGGGACTAGCGGGCAGACAGATACGCAGTATTTT. Translated, it gives CASSSPGTSGQTDTQYF.

The chain has TRBV29-1 and TRBJ2-7; D remains unclear. CDR1 and CDR2 (germline): SQVTM, ANQGSEA. Trimming removed 5 bases from V and 6 bases from J, with 17 bases in between. The CDR3 contains 13 residues. The CDR3 DNA reads as TGCAGCGTTTCCAACAACGCCCCTTCCGAGCAGTACTTC. Its translation: CSVSNNAPSEQYF.

The V call is TRBV25-1, the J call TRBJ2-6; D is unresolved. The CDR3 has 13 residues. Trimming shortened V by 6 bases and J by 0 bases, and 3 bases separated the two germline ends. Germline V CDR1 and CDR2: MGHDK, SYGVNS. CDR3 DNA: TGTGCCAGCAGGTACTCTGGGGCCAACGTCCTGACTTTC. Translating it yields CASRYSGANVLTF. Supplemented by reference TRBV25-1 and TRBJ2-6, the full variable domain reads EADIYQTPRYLVIGTGKKITLECSQTMGHDKMYWYQQDPGMELHLIHYSYGVNSTEKGDLSSESTVSRIRTEHFPLTLESARPSHTSQYLCASRYSGANVLTFGAGSRLTVL.

This clone was seen a single time. V and J are TRBV18 and TRBJ1-5; D uncertain. Trimming stripped 0 bases from V and 0 bases from J, with 9 bases between. The CDR3 has 16 amino acids. In germline, CDR1 is KGHSH, CDR2 LQKENI. CDR3 in amino acids: CASSPPGLYSNQPQHF. CDR3 DNA sequence: TGTGCCAGCTCACCACCGGGCCTCTATAGCAATCAGCCCCAGCATTTT.

This chain links TRBV4-3 with TRBJ2-3, with 8 nucleotides matching TRBD2. Germline CDR1 LGHNA, CDR2 YSLEER. With V trimmed by 0 bases and J by 8 bases, 7 bases remained unmatched. This CDR3 is built from 15 residues. CDR3 sequence: CASSQEAGGHSTQYF. The DNA for the CDR3 is TGCGCCAGCAGCCAAGAGGCGGGGGGTCATAGTACGCAGTATTTT.

This clone showed up just once. The chain links TRBV25-1 to TRBJ2-7; 10 nucleotides match TRBD1. V lost 4 bases and J lost 2; bases outside the gene matches: 8. CDR1 MGHDK and CDR2 SYGVNS come from the germline V gene. The CDR3 totals 16 residues. CDR3 residues: CASSGRDRGVPYEQYF. As DNA, the CDR3 is TGTGCCAGCAGTGGTCGGGACAGGGGAGTGCCCTACGAGCAGTACTTC.

The chain is built from TRBV19 and TRBJ1-5, with D maybe TRBD1 (6 bases). The CDR3 is 14 amino acids. Germline values: CDR1 LNHDA, CDR2 SQIVND (reference sequence). V dropped 3 bases and J dropped 7 bases, with 13 bases sitting between them. Written as DNA, the CDR3 is TGTGCCAGTAGTATGAGGACAGTCTACCAGCCCCAGCATTTT. Protein: CASSMRTVYQPQHF.

Details on this clone: The junction does not match germline at one end; this may be a read error. The rearrangement joins TRBV7-2 to TRBJ2-1; 10 nucleotides align to TRBD2. Germline assignment: CDR1 SGHTA and CDR2 FQGNSA. The CDR3 has 15 amino acids. The CDR3 here is CASSLAGGPYNEQFF. The CDR3 region has the DNA TGTGCCAGCAGTTTAGCGGGGGGACCCTACAATGAGCAGTTCTTC.

J is TRBJ2-7 and V is TRBV7-9; TRBD1 matches 8 bases. Germline V CDR1 and CDR2: SEHNR, FQNEAQ (reference sequence). The CDR3 runs to 14 residues. V was clipped by 2 bases and J by 3 bases; unmatched bases: 3. In nucleotides, the CDR3 is TGTGCCAGCAGCTTAACAGGGACAGGCTACGAGCAGTACTTC. This translates into CASSLTGTGYEQYF.

The chain recombines TRBV11-3 with TRBJ2-1, with TRBD2 matching over 7 bases. The V and J ends lost 5 bases and 2 bases, in that order; junction bases with no gene match: 6. This CDR3 has 15 amino acids. Germline loops: CDR1 SGHNT, CDR2 YENEEA. This chain's CDR3 is CASSPQGGTYNEQFF. The CDR3 DNA follows: TGTGCCAGCAGCCCCCAGGGAGGGACCTACAATGAGCAGTTCTTC.

This clone came up a few times. V and J are TRBV4-2 and TRBJ2-1; 9 bases match TRBD2. Trimming cost V 1 base and J 0 bases; bases outside gene matches: 1. In germline, CDR1 is LGHNA, CDR2 YNFKEQ. The CDR3 runs 16 residues. CDR3 sequence (DNA): TGTGCCAGCAGCCAAGTTAGCGGGAGCTCCTACAATGAGCAGTTCTTC. Translation gives CASSQVSGSSYNEQFF.

The CDR3 region has the DNA TGTGCCAGCAGTTTAGCAGCGGGGGGCTACGAGCAGTACTTC. It translates to CASSLAAGGYEQYF. The chain employs TRBV27 and TRBJ2-7; TRBD2 matches at 9 bases. This CDR3 has 14 residues. The J segment lost 3 bases and the V segment lost 2 bases, leaving 2 bases of the junction unmatched. CDR1 MNHEY and CDR2 SMNVEV come from the germline V gene (reference sequence).

This chain links TRBV27 with TRBJ1-5; D remains ambiguous. V shed 4 bases and J shed 4 bases, with 8 bases lying between them. In germline, CDR1 is MNHEY, CDR2 SMNVEV (reference sequence). This CDR3 comprises 13 residues. CDR3 sequence reads: CASSSYPNQPQHF. The CDR3 DNA follows: TGTGCCAGCAGTTCCTACCCGAATCAGCCCCAGCATTTT.

The DNA for the CDR3 is TGCGCCAGCAGCCAAGACACCCTAGCAGCGGGGGCCCAAGAGACCCAGTACTTC. Residues: CASSQDTLAAGAQETQYF. The chain uses TRBV4-1 and TRBJ2-5, with 8 bases matching TRBD2. Germline V gene data show CDR1 as MGHRA and CDR2 as YSYEKL. V lost 0 bases, J lost 1 base, and 10 bases stayed unmatched. This CDR3 comprises 18 residues.

V is TRBV30 and J is TRBJ2-1; TRBD2 might be the D (5 bases). Germline V gene data show CDR1 as GTSNPN and CDR2 as SVGIG (reference sequence). The CDR3 consists of 15 residues. V was cut by 1 base and J by 0 bases, with 10 bases left in between. As DNA, the CDR3 is TGTGCCTGGAGTGAGGAGCGGAGCTCCTACAATGAGCAGTTCTTC. It codes for CAWSEERSSYNEQFF. The variable domain in full, completed from reference TRBV30 and TRBJ2-1, reads SQTIHQWPATLVQPVGSPLSLECTVEGTSNPNLYWYRQAAGRGLQLLFYSVGIGQISSEVPQNLSASRPQDRQFILSSKKLLLSDSGFYLCAWSEERSSYNEQFFGPGTRLTVL.

In DNA, the CDR3 is TGTGCCAGCAGCCCGGCCGGGGGAGGTCAGCCCCAGCATTTT. Its protein product is CASSPAGGGQPQHF. This chain uses TRBV7-2 with TRBJ1-5; a weak D match, TRBD1 (5 bases). Germline CDR1 is SGHTA and CDR2 is FQGNSA. The germline V and J ends were trimmed by 5 bases and 6 bases, with 14 bases remaining between them. CDR3 length equals 14 residues.

The chain combines TRBV7-2 with TRBJ2-7; tentative D call: TRBD2 (5 bases). V shed 7 bases and J shed 2 bases, with 15 bases lying between them. Looked up from germline, CDR1 is SGHTA and CDR2 is FQGNSA. The CDR3 sequence is 14 residues long. DNA of the CDR3: TGTGCCAGCACCCGAGACTATTCGACCTACGAGCAGTACTTC. Its translation is CASTRDYSTYEQYF.

The V call is TRBV7-8, the J call TRBJ2-1; D remains ambiguous. CDR1 is SGHVS and CDR2 is FQNEAQ in the germline V gene. The CDR3 runs 14 residues. The V gene lost 8 bases and the J gene lost 0 bases, with 11 bases spanning the gap. The CDR3 DNA reads TGTGCCAGCGCCCGTTCGGGCTCCTACAATGAGCAGTTCTTC. Translated: CASARSGSYNEQFF.

This rearrangement joins TRBV18 to TRBJ1-2; D remains unclear. From germline, CDR1 is KGHSH and CDR2 LQKENI. The CDR3 covers 13 residues. V lost 5 bases and J lost 4, with 11 bases in between. CDR3 sequence (DNA): TGTGCCAGCTCAACCACAGAGACCTATGGCTACACCTTC. It specifies CASSTTETYGYTF.

This chain joins TRBV9 and TRBJ1-2; no clear D. CDR1 is SGDLS and CDR2 is YYNGEE in the germline V gene. The CDR3 covers 15 residues. Trimming took off 0 bases at V and 0 bases at J, with 9 bases between the two ends. CDR3 residues: CASSVGRGTNYGYTF. CDR3 coding DNA: TGTGCCAGCAGCGTAGGTCGGGGAACTAACTATGGCTACACCTTC.

The rearrangement uses TRBV6-6 and TRBJ2-3; 9 positions match TRBD2. The CDR3 has 16 residues. Germline V gene lookup returns CDR1 MNHNY and CDR2 SVGAGI (reference sequence). The ends lost 5 bases at V and 2 bases at J; junction bases unmatched: 8. The CDR3 region is CASSPQSGGFTDTQYF. The CDR3 bases are TGTGCCAGCAGTCCCCAGAGCGGGGGGTTCACAGATACGCAGTATTTT.

The chain links TRBV2 to TRBJ2-7; 11 bases match TRBD2. The CDR3 consists of 13 residues. V shed 10 bases, J shed 0 bases, and the junction held 2 bases outside the gene matches. Germline CDR1 is SNHLY and CDR2 is FYNNEI. CDR3 residues: CATLAGGSYEQYF. The CDR3, as DNA: TGTGCCACCCTAGCGGGGGGCTCCTACGAGCAGTACTTC. Filled out from reference TRBV2 and TRBJ2-7, the complete variable domain reads EPEVTQTPSHQVTQMGQEVILRCVPISNHLYFYWYRQILGQKVEFLVSFYNNEISEKSEIFDDQFSVERPDGSNFTLKIRSTKLEDSAMYFCATLAGGSYEQYFGPGTRLTVT.

Concerning this clone: At one end, the junction sequence differs from germline, possibly due to a read error. V is TRBV19 and J is TRBJ2-7, with 10 bases that match TRBD2. Germline CDR1 is LNHDA and CDR2 is SQIVND (reference sequence). This CDR3 is built from 15 residues. CDR3 sequence: CASSLSGRASDEQYF. CDR3 bases: TGTGCCAGTAGTTTGAGCGGGAGGGCCTCCGACGAGCAGTACTTC.

The rearrangement joins TRBV29-1 to TRBJ2-3; D might be TRBD2 (5 bases). Looked up from germline, CDR1 is SQVTM and CDR2 is ANQGSEA. Trimming took 7 bases from V and 8 from J, leaving 13 bases between them. The CDR3 extends over 11 amino acids. CDR3 region: CSGSGEGTQYF. The CDR3 region has the DNA TGCAGCGGCTCAGGAGAGGGTACGCAGTATTTT.

As DNA, the CDR3 is TGTGCCAGCAGTTTAAACAGGGATTCCTACGAGCAGTACTTC. It codes for CASSLNRDSYEQYF. This chain connects TRBV6-6 to TRBJ2-7; TRBD1 is a possible D gene (6 bases). Germline V gene lookup returns CDR1 MNHNY and CDR2 SVGAGI (reference sequence). Trimming removed 4 bases from V and 1 base from J, with 11 bases in between. The CDR3 is 14 amino acids.

V is TRBV19 and J is TRBJ2-6; possibly TRBD1 for D (5 bases). CDR1 LNHDA and CDR2 SQIVND come from the germline V gene (reference sequence). V lost 1 base and J lost 4, with 8 bases in between. The CDR3 has 15 amino acids. The CDR3, as DNA: TGTGCCAGTAGTATAGCGACAGCCGGGGCCAACGTCCTGACTTTC. Translating it yields CASSIATAGANVLTF.

The chain links TRBV6-1 to TRBJ1-5; 7 bases match TRBD1. Germline lookup yields CDR1 MNHNS and CDR2 SASEGT. This CDR3 is 14 amino acids long. Trimming at V came to 5 bases and at J to 4 bases, leaving 5 bases not matched to a gene. This CDR3 reads CASSRGQQNQPQHF. CDR3 nucleotide sequence: TGTGCCAGCAGTAGGGGACAGCAAAATCAGCCCCAGCATTTT.

The rearrangement joins TRBV30 to TRBJ2-7, with 10 nucleotides matching TRBD2. Germline CDR1 and CDR2: GTSNPN and SVGIG (reference sequence). The CDR3 loop spans 16 amino acids. Germline trimming cut 2 bases from V and 4 bases from J; bases unmatched to any gene: 11. The chain's CDR3 is CAWSMGGLAGEYEQYF. DNA for the CDR3: TGTGCCTGGAGTATGGGGGGGCTAGCGGGAGAGTACGAGCAGTACTTC.

The chain couples TRBV4-1 to TRBJ2-1; tentatively, D is TRBD2 (6 bases). CDR3 length equals 17 residues. Germline values: CDR1 MGHRA, CDR2 YSYEKL. V was trimmed by 1 base and J by 0 bases, leaving 13 bases between them. The CDR3 region has the DNA TGCGCCAGCAGCCAAGTAATCACCGGGAGCTCCTACAATGAGCAGTTCTTC. Encoded protein: CASSQVITGSSYNEQFF.

This rearrangement joins TRBV6-5 to TRBJ1-1; possible D gene TRBD1, 6 bases. Germline V gives CDR1 MNHEY, CDR2 SVGAGI. Trimming cost V 4 bases and J 4 bases, with 13 bases left between them. This CDR3 has 14 residues. CDR3 sequence: CASSFGGRRTEAFF. CDR3 coding DNA: TGTGCCAGCAGTTTCGGGGGGCGCCGCACTGAAGCTTTCTTT.

The chain carries TRBV6-5 and TRBJ2-7, with D hard to call. CDR1 is MNHEY and CDR2 is SVGAGI in the germline V gene. The CDR3 runs to 15 residues. The V gene lost 0 bases and the J gene lost 2 bases, with 11 bases spanning the gap. The CDR3 loop reads CASSYSTAQTYEQYF. Here the CDR3 DNA reads TGTGCCAGCAGTTACTCAACAGCCCAAACCTACGAGCAGTACTTC.